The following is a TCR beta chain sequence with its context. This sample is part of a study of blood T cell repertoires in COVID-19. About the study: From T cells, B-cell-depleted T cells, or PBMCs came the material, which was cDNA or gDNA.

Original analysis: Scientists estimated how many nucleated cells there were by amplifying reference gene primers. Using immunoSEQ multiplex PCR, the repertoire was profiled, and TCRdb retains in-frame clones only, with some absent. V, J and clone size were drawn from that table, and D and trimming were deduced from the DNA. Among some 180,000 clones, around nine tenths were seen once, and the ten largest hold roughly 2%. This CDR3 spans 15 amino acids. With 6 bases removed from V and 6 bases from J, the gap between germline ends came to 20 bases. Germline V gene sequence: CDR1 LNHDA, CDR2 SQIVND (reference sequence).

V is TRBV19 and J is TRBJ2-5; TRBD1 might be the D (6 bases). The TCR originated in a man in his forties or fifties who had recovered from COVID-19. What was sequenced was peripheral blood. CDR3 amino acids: CASSDDRLPQKTQYF. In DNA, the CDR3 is TGTGCCAGTAGCGACGACAGGTTACCCCAGAAGACCCAGTACTTC.